The 14 T cell receptor beta chains below were found in one sample sequenced in a study of CD8 T cells in Susac syndrome. An amount of RNA that ranged from about 0.45 to 1 ug was reverse transcribed with random hexamers. TCRdb reanalysed the immunoSEQ multiplex PCR reads using MiXCR and keeps one entry per CDR3 protein. This table has 140,000 or so distinct CDR3 sequences, approximately 93% appearing once. Specimen: CD4+ T cells from PBMCs. The source of these receptors is a human donor in good health.

The V gene is TRBV29-1, the J gene TRBJ2-5; TRBD2 might be the D (6 bases). The CDR3 is 14 amino acids. Germline V gives CDR1 SQVTM, CDR2 ANQGSEA. V was clipped by 3 bases and J by 5 bases, with 16 bases between them. CDR3 in DNA: TGCAGCGTTGAGGGCGGGACCTTCGCGGAGACCCAGTACTTC. Its protein is CSVEGGTFAETQYF.

This rearrangement joins TRBV10-3 to TRBJ2-7; either TRBD1 or TRBD2 may supply D (6 bases each). V was cut by 7 bases and J by 6 bases, with 13 bases left in between. Germline V gene lookup returns CDR1 ENHRY and CDR2 SYGVKD. The CDR3 length is 12 residues. DNA of the CDR3: TGTGCCATCAAGGGGGGCCCGGGCGAGCAGTACTTC. Protein sequence: CAIKGGPGEQYF.

This clonotype has a single count. V gene TRBV27 combines with J gene TRBJ2-1; possibly TRBD1 for D (6 bases). Trimming pared 10 bases from V and 7 bases from J, leaving 20 bases between. CDR1 is MNHEY, CDR2 SMNVEV, per germline (reference sequence). The CDR3 is 14 residues long. The CDR3 sequence is CATVKGELLNEQFF. The CDR3 nucleotides read TGTGCCACGGTAAAGGGGGAGTTATTGAATGAGCAGTTCTTC.

This chain connects TRBV7-9 to TRBJ1-1; the D is unclear. The CDR3 totals 11 residues. Germline lookup yields CDR1 SEHNR and CDR2 FQNEAQ (reference sequence). Trimming shortened V by 5 bases and J by 11 bases, and 12 bases separated the two germline ends. The CDR3 here is CASSRYTGAFF. The CDR3 DNA follows: TGTGCCAGCAGCCGATATACGGGGGCTTTCTTT.

DNA for the CDR3: TGTGCCAGCAGCCCGGGGGACAGGAGACAAGAGACCCAGTACTTC. It is translated as CASSPGDRRQETQYF. The rearrangement uses TRBV7-3 and TRBJ2-5, with TRBD1 matching over 8 bases. Trimming cost V 5 bases and J 2 bases; bases outside gene matches: 7. Germline V lookup: CDR1 SGHTA, CDR2 FQGTGA. The CDR3 extends over 15 amino acids.

J is TRBJ1-3 and V is TRBV30; TRBD1 is a possible D gene (5 bases). Per germline, CDR1 GTSNPN and CDR2 SVGIG (reference sequence). V was pared by 8 bases and J by 3 bases, with 14 bases between. The CDR3 contains 13 residues. CDR3 region: CALPRDGGNTIYF. DNA for the CDR3: TGTGCCCTCCCGAGGGACGGTGGAAACACCATATATTTT.

The chain combines TRBV6-4 with TRBJ2-3; 8 nucleotides line up with TRBD2. The CDR3 loop spans 13 amino acids. Germline loops: CDR1 MRHNA, CDR2 SNTAGT. Germline trimming cut 5 bases from V and 9 bases from J; bases unmatched to any gene: 7. The CDR3 DNA reads as TGTGCCAGCAGTCCCGGGACTAGAAGGACGCAGTATTTT. Translation: CASSPGTRRTQYF.

J is TRBJ2-4 and V is TRBV6-1, with D unresolved. CDR1 MNHNS and CDR2 SASEGT come from the germline V gene. This CDR3 is 20 amino acids long. V lost 4 bases, J lost 0 bases, and 25 bases lay in between. The CDR3: CASSVRQFFRTQLAKNIQYF. Here the CDR3 DNA reads TGTGCCAGCAGTGTGCGCCAGTTTTTTAGAACTCAACTAGCCAAAAACATTCAGTACTTC.

V is TRBV30 and J is TRBJ1-3, with D unresolved. Germline loops: CDR1 GTSNPN, CDR2 SVGIG (reference sequence). CDR3 length: 13 amino acids. V was pared by 3 bases and J by 0 bases, with 6 bases between. Written as DNA, the CDR3 is TGTGCCTGGAGAGTCAGCTCTGGAAACACCATATATTTT. Residues: CAWRVSSGNTIYF.

The sample holds a few counts of this clonotype. This chain uses TRBV7-9 with TRBJ1-2, with 7 bases lining up with TRBD1. Unmatched junction bases numbered 4, after V lost 4 bases and J lost 5 bases. The CDR3 covers 13 residues. Germline CDR1 SEHNR, CDR2 FQNEAQ (reference sequence). The CDR3 DNA sequence: TGTGCCAGCAGCTCGACAGGGTCGTATGGCTACACCTTC. Amino acids: CASSSTGSYGYTF.

This chain joins TRBV29-1 and TRBJ2-3; no clear D gene. There are 13 residues in the CDR3. V lost 6 bases and J 5 bases, leaving 15 bases between the germline ends. CDR1 and CDR2 (germline): SQVTM, ANQGSEA. CDR3: CSVRPSTRDTQYF. CDR3 sequence (DNA): TGCAGCGTCAGGCCTTCTACACGAGATACGCAGTATTTT.

This clonotype has just one count. V gene TRBV2 combines with J gene TRBJ2-7, with 11 bases lining up with TRBD1. The CDR3 contains 15 residues. V lost 6 bases, J lost 2 bases, and 6 bases stayed unmatched. CDR1 is SNHLY, CDR2 FYNNEI, per germline. The CDR3: CASRDPGQGAYEQYF. The CDR3 DNA reads as TGTGCCAGCAGGGATCCGGGACAGGGGGCCTACGAGCAGTACTTC.

This sequence joins TRBV19 and TRBJ1-1; D is undetermined. Germline CDR1 reads LNHDA; CDR2 reads SQIVND (reference sequence). Trimming took 5 bases from V and 1 from J, leaving 5 bases between them. CDR3 size: 12 residues. The CDR3 DNA follows: TGTGCCAGTAGTCCTTCGAACACTGAAGCTTTCTTT. Residues: CASSPSNTEAFF.

The chain links TRBV23-1 to TRBJ2-2, with 9 bases aligning to TRBD1. TRBV23-1 carries the ORF label, with uncertain function. Trimming removed 4 bases from V and 4 bases from J; junction bases left unmatched: 4. CDR3 length: 15 residues. The CDR3 protein is CASSLGTGTTGELFF. CDR3 in DNA: TGCGCCAGCAGTCTTGGGACAGGGACCACCGGGGAGCTGTTTTTT.